A selection of T cell receptor beta chains follows, all from one sample in a study of CD4 and CD8 cells across lung adenocarcinoma regions. TCRdb analysed the PCR reads with MiXCR anew, one entry per CDR3 protein. The sample includes 3,000 to 4,000 distinct CDR3 sequences, just over 50% of them seen just once. Material for sequencing was CD4+ T cells from the margin of a lung tumor. The receptors shown here come from a female donor with lung adenocarcinoma. The CD4 and CD8 labels of this study may be unreliable. Each CDR3 is given with its conserved first and last residue. A D gene is named only where the DNA matches it firmly. Size is stated for part of the rows, as once, few or many counts, or as a class when the clone is expanded.

d_gene: -
v_gene: TRBV6-5
abundance: -
j_gene: TRBJ1-1
CDR3aa: CASSFQPNPGGNTEAFF
CDR3nt: TGTGCCAGCAGTTTCCAGCCTAATCCTGGGGGGAACACTGAAGCTTTCTTT

d_gene: TRBD2
v_gene: TRBV12-3/TRBV12-4
abundance: -
j_gene: TRBJ2-1
CDR3aa: CASSSPSGRLGNEQFF
CDR3nt: TGTGCCAGCAGTTCGCCTAGCGGGCGTTTGGGGAATGAGCAGTTCTTC

d_gene: TRBD1
v_gene: TRBV7-2
abundance: -
j_gene: TRBJ2-4
CDR3aa: CASSLGPGQDQNTQYF
CDR3nt: TGTGCCAGCAGCTTGGGGCCGGGACAGGACCAAAACACTCAGTACTTC

d_gene: -
v_gene: TRBV6-1
abundance: -
j_gene: TRBJ2-1
CDR3aa: CASGRNYNEQFF
CDR3nt: TGTGCCAGCGGGAGAAACTACAATGAGCAGTTCTTC

d_gene: -
v_gene: TRBV6-1
abundance: -
j_gene: TRBJ2-1
CDR3aa: CASSEGLGGEQFF
CDR3nt: TGTGCCAGCAGTGAAGGTCTAGGGGGTGAGCAGTTCTTC

d_gene: TRBD1
v_gene: TRBV6-4
abundance: few
j_gene: TRBJ1-6
CDR3aa: CASSDPGQGPQSLHF
CDR3nt: TGTGCCAGCAGTGACCCGGGACAGGGGCCCCAATCCCTCCACTTT

d_gene: -
v_gene: TRBV6-1
abundance: -
j_gene: TRBJ2-3
CDR3aa: CASRAVLGSTDTQYF
CDR3nt: TGTGCCAGCAGGGCCGTCTTGGGGAGCACAGATACGCAGTATTTT

d_gene: TRBD2
v_gene: TRBV27
abundance: medium-sized
j_gene: TRBJ2-3
CDR3aa: CASRATGLAGQSSTDTQYF
CDR3nt: TGTGCCAGCAGAGCCACGGGGCTAGCGGGACAGTCTAGCACAGATACGCAGTATTTT

d_gene: -
v_gene: TRBV6-1
abundance: -
j_gene: TRBJ2-3
CDR3aa: CASSDPSLGTDTQYF
CDR3nt: TGTGCCAGCAGTGATCCTAGCTTAGGCACAGATACGCAGTATTTT

d_gene: -
v_gene: TRBV6-4
abundance: -
j_gene: TRBJ1-1
CDR3aa: CASSADGLNTEAFF
CDR3nt: TGTGCCAGCAGTGCCGACGGGTTGAACACTGAAGCTTTCTTT

d_gene: -
v_gene: TRBV6-2/TRBV6-3
abundance: -
j_gene: TRBJ2-7
CDR3aa: CASGGRRTDTQYF
CDR3nt: TGTGCCAGCGGGGGACGGCGCACAGATACGCAGTACTTC

d_gene: -
v_gene: TRBV4-1
abundance: -
j_gene: TRBJ2-7
CDR3aa: CASSQAGSAREQYF
CDR3nt: TGCGCCAGCAGCCAAGCGGGCTCGGCGAGGGAGCAGTACTTC

d_gene: -
v_gene: TRBV7-2
abundance: few
j_gene: TRBJ2-1
CDR3aa: CASSLGSSTGLMFF
CDR3nt: TGTGCCAGCAGCTTAGGTTCTAGTACGGGCCTCATGTTCTTC

d_gene: TRBD2
v_gene: TRBV6-5
abundance: -
j_gene: TRBJ2-5
CDR3aa: CASSYAGAETQYF
CDR3nt: TGTGCCAGCAGTTACGCGGGAGCGGAGACCCAGTACTTC

d_gene: TRBD1
v_gene: TRBV4-1
abundance: medium-sized
j_gene: TRBJ2-7
CDR3aa: CASSHQGAYEQYF
CDR3nt: TGCGCCAGCAGCCACCAGGGGGCCTACGAGCAGTACTTC

d_gene: -
v_gene: TRBV25-1
abundance: -
j_gene: TRBJ2-3
CDR3aa: CAASEGRIGTDTQYF
CDR3nt: TGTGCCGCGAGTGAAGGGCGGATTGGCACAGATACCCAGTATTTT

d_gene: -
v_gene: TRBV6-2/TRBV6-3
abundance: few
j_gene: TRBJ2-1
CDR3aa: CASQGLHSYNEQFF
CDR3nt: TGTGCCAGTCAGGGCCTTCACTCCTACAATGAGCAGTTCTTC

d_gene: -
v_gene: TRBV6-5
abundance: -
j_gene: TRBJ2-4
CDR3aa: CASSWTSAGTQPHHF
CDR3nt: TGTGCCAGCAGTTGGACATCGGCGGGGACTCAGCCCCACCACTTT

d_gene: TRBD2
v_gene: TRBV10-3
abundance: -
j_gene: TRBJ2-7
CDR3aa: CAISAPSGRPAQGQYF
CDR3nt: TGTGCCATCAGTGCGCCTAGCGGGAGGCCAGCTCAGGGGCAGTACTTC

d_gene: -
v_gene: TRBV11-3
abundance: -
j_gene: TRBJ2-3
CDR3aa: CARSHGGKGDTQYF
CDR3nt: TGTGCCCGCAGCCATGGCGGAAAGGGGGATACGCAGTATTTT

d_gene: TRBD2
v_gene: TRBV6-1
abundance: -
j_gene: TRBJ2-1
CDR3aa: CASSDTSGRANEQFF
CDR3nt: TGTGCCAGCAGCGATACTAGCGGGAGGGCTAATGAGCAGTTCTTC

d_gene: -
v_gene: TRBV10-1
abundance: -
j_gene: TRBJ2-5
CDR3aa: CASSGRQGGTETQYF
CDR3nt: TGCGCCAGCAGTGGGCGACAGGGAGGAACGGAGACCCAGTACTTC

d_gene: -
v_gene: TRBV4-2
abundance: -
j_gene: TRBJ2-7
CDR3aa: CASSLRLDRDEQYF
CDR3nt: TGTGCCAGCAGCCTAAGACTTGACCGGGACGAGCAGTACTTC

d_gene: TRBD1
v_gene: TRBV6-1
abundance: once
j_gene: TRBJ1-1
CDR3aa: CASSGDRERFSTEAFF
CDR3nt: TGTGCCAGCAGTGGGGACAGGGAGAGGTTTAGCACTGAAGCTTTCTTT

d_gene: -
v_gene: TRBV27
abundance: -
j_gene: TRBJ2-1
CDR3aa: CASSRSGRIGWSYNEQFF
CDR3nt: TGTGCCAGCAGTCGATCAGGACGTATCGGGTGGTCCTACAATGAGCAGTTCTTC

d_gene: TRBD1
v_gene: TRBV10-2
abundance: -
j_gene: TRBJ1-6
CDR3aa: CASSEPTDRQYIYNSPLHF
CDR3nt: TGCGCCAGCAGTGAGCCGACGGACAGGCAGTACATTTATAATTCACCCCTCCACTTT

d_gene: -
v_gene: TRBV28
abundance: -
j_gene: TRBJ2-1
CDR3aa: CASSLTGWDEQFF
CDR3nt: TGTGCCAGCAGTTTAACAGGGTGGGATGAGCAGTTCTTC

d_gene: -
v_gene: TRBV6-5
abundance: few
j_gene: TRBJ2-1
CDR3aa: CASSYSRGPSSRNEQFF
CDR3nt: TGTGCCAGCAGTTACTCGAGAGGGCCTAGTAGTAGGAATGAGCAGTTCTTC

d_gene: TRBD1
v_gene: TRBV6-1
abundance: -
j_gene: TRBJ2-1
CDR3aa: CASSQRQGRNEQFF
CDR3nt: TGTGCCAGCAGCCAGAGACAGGGCCGCAATGAGCAGTTCTTC

d_gene: -
v_gene: TRBV11-3
abundance: -
j_gene: TRBJ2-1
CDR3aa: CASSARGAVQFF
CDR3nt: TGTGCCAGCAGCGCCCGGGGGGCGGTGCAGTTCTTC

d_gene: TRBD1
v_gene: TRBV28
abundance: -
j_gene: TRBJ2-5
CDR3aa: CASSPDRVQETQYF
CDR3nt: TGTGCCAGCAGTCCTGACAGGGTCCAAGAGACCCAGTACTTC

d_gene: -
v_gene: TRBV11-1
abundance: medium-sized
j_gene: TRBJ2-5
CDR3aa: CASSSTGTKGLETQYF
CDR3nt: TGTGCCAGCAGCTCTACCGGGACCAAGGGCCTAGAGACCCAGTACTTC

d_gene: -
v_gene: TRBV25-1
abundance: few
j_gene: TRBJ2-5
CDR3aa: CASSESPRETQYF
CDR3nt: TGTGCCAGCAGTGAATCCCCTAGAGAGACCCAGTACTTC

d_gene: -
v_gene: TRBV6-1
abundance: large
j_gene: TRBJ2-1
CDR3aa: CASRGEGQPSYNEQFF
CDR3nt: TGTGCCAGCAGGGGAGAGGGGCAGCCCTCCTACAATGAGCAGTTCTTC

d_gene: TRBD1
v_gene: TRBV25-1
abundance: -
j_gene: TRBJ2-7
CDR3aa: CASKGRQGGNEQYF
CDR3nt: TGTGCCAGCAAAGGTAGACAGGGTGGCAACGAGCAGTACTTC

d_gene: -
v_gene: TRBV6-1
abundance: large
j_gene: TRBJ2-5
CDR3aa: CASSEGGTANRAGQYF
CDR3nt: TGTGCCAGCAGTGAAGGGGGAACAGCTAATCGGGCGGGCCAGTACTTC